The rows below give T cell receptor beta chains drawn from one sample of a study of beta chain features in type 1 diabetes. Only in-frame clones appear in the TCRdb table, and some are missing; sequencing was by immunoSEQ multiplex PCR. The sample records roughly 330,000 clones, approximately 10% being singletons. The sample comprised naive CD4+ T cells from blood. These receptors were obtained from a woman aged 25 to 39 in good health. The CDR3 runs from the conserved cysteine through the conserved F or W. A D gene is named only where the DNA matches it firmly. Size is omitted from some rows. Given values are once, few, many or a class for expanded clones.

D | J | size | V | DNA | CDR3
TRBD1 | TRBJ2-1 | . | TRBV19 | TGTGCCAGTAGCACCGGGACAGTCTACAATGAGCAGTTCTTC | CASSTGTVYNEQFF
. | TRBJ1-4 | . | TRBV6-5 | TGTGCCAGCAGTTCGATAACATACAGGGATGGCCGACTGTTTTTT | CASSSITYRDGRLFF
TRBD2 | TRBJ2-1 | . | TRBV11-3 | TGTGCCAGCAGCTTAGTTTATGCGGGAGGGTACAATGAGCAGTTCTTC | CASSLVYAGGYNEQFF
. | TRBJ2-3 | few | TRBV12-5 | TGTGCTAGTGGTTTGGCTGGAGGGCCGTCAGATACGCAGTATTTT | CASGLAGGPSDTQYF
TRBD1 | TRBJ2-2 | . | TRBV7-2 | TGTGCCAGCAACGACGACAGGGTTGTCGGGGAGCTGTTTTTT | CASNDDRVVGELFF
TRBD2 | TRBJ2-5 | . | TRBV7-9 | TGTGCCAGCAGCTACGCCGGCGGGGGTCAAGAGACCCAGTACTTC | CASSYAGGGQETQYF
. | TRBJ2-1 | few | TRBV6-1 | TGTGCCAGCAGTATGTACAACAATGAGCAGTTCTTC | CASSMYNNEQFF
. | TRBJ2-6 | . | TRBV4-3 | TGCGCCAGCAGCCAAGTAGATGTTGGGTTTCTAGCATCTGGGGCCAACGTCCTGACTTTC | CASSQVDVGFLASGANVLTF
TRBD1 | TRBJ2-5 | few | TRBV5-5 | TGTGCCAGCAGTTCCATCAGGGGGCAGCGACAAGAGACCCAGTACTTC | CASSSIRGQRQETQYF
TRBD1 | TRBJ1-4 | . | TRBV5-4 | TGTGCCACCAATCCACAGGGGGAGAGTGAAAAACTGTTTTTT | CATNPQGESEKLFF
TRBD2 | TRBJ2-1 | . | TRBV4-3 | TGCGCCAGCAGCCAAGAGTCCCCGACTAGCGGGACCGTAGGGGGCTACAATGAGCAGTTCTTC | CASSQESPTSGTVGGYNEQFF
. | TRBJ1-2 | . | TRBV6-5 | TGTGCCAGCAGTTACTCGAAAGGGTTAACAGGTGGCTACACCTTC | CASSYSKGLTGGYTF
. | TRBJ2-7 | few | TRBV7-2 | TGTGCCAGCAGCCCCGTTACAGACGAGCAGTACTTC | CASSPVTDEQYF
TRBD1 | TRBJ2-2 | few | TRBV7-3 | TGTGCCAGCAGCGTCGCCGGGACAGGTCCCGGGGAGCTGTTTTTT | CASSVAGTGPGELFF
TRBD1 | TRBJ1-5 | . | TRBV9 | TGTGCCAGCAGCGTAGTCTGGGACAGGGGAAATAGCAATCAGCCCCAGCATTTT | CASSVVWDRGNSNQPQHF
. | TRBJ2-2 | . | TRBV4-3 | TGCGCCAGCAGCCAAATGGGGGCGATCACCGGGGAGCTGTTTTTT | CASSQMGAITGELFF
. | TRBJ2-2 | . | TRBV7-2 | TGTGCCAGCAGCTTAGCGCGACAGAACACCGGGGAGCTGTTTTTT | CASSLARQNTGELFF
TRBD2 | TRBJ2-3 | . | TRBV5-4 | TGTGCCAGCAGCCTTCCCACTAGCGGGAGGCCCTCGGGTACAGATACGCAGTATTTT | CASSLPTSGRPSGTDTQYF
TRBD2 | TRBJ2-1 | few | TRBV29-1 | TGCAGTTGGCGGCGGGAGGTCTACAATGAGCAGTTCTTC | CSWRREVYNEQFF
. | TRBJ2-7 | . | TRBV7-2 | TGTGCCAGCAGCTTAGCCGGGACTGTAGCCTACGAGCAGTACTTC | CASSLAGTVAYEQYF
. | TRBJ1-2 | few | TRBV7-6 | TGTGCCAGCGGCACCAGGGACTATGGCTACACCTTC | CASGTRDYGYTF
TRBD2 | TRBJ2-6 | . | TRBV7-2 | TGTGCCAGCAGCTTAGCGGGAGGGCCGTCTGGGGCCAACGTCCTGACTTTC | CASSLAGGPSGANVLTF
. | TRBJ1-3 | . | TRBV30 | TGTGCCTGGATGGAAGGAGGGATCTCTGGAAACACCATATATTTT | CAWMEGGISGNTIYF
. | TRBJ1-1 | . | TRBV18 | TGTGCCAGCTCATCCAGGGATTTGAACACTGAAGCTTTCTTT | CASSSRDLNTEAFF
. | TRBJ1-1 | few | TRBV18 | TGTGCCAGCTCGCGTCTCAGGGAAGGCACTGAAGCTTTCTTT | CASSRLREGTEAFF
. | TRBJ1-2 | few | TRBV13 | TGTGCCAGCTGTTTCAAAGCCCCCCACTATGGCTACACCTTC | CASCFKAPHYGYTF